The 29 T cell receptor beta chains in this list originate from one sample, sequenced in a study of shared clonotypes between healthy human individuals. Naive CD8 cells, CD45RO-negative and positively selected for CCR7, excluded terminally differentiated effector memory CD45RA+ cells. Produced via immunoSEQ multiplex PCR; TCRdb's table is partial and in-frame only. The table lists approximately 740,000 clones, 92% of them singletons. The specimen was naive CD8+ T cells sorted from blood. All receptors come from a man aged 25 to 40 in good health.

The genes are TRBV9 and TRBJ2-5, with 7 positions matching TRBD2. The J call is uncertain, as TRBJ2-7 better fits the DNA end. The CDR3 is made up of 15 amino acids. Per the germline V gene, CDR1 is SGDLS and CDR2 is YYNGEE. Here the CDR3 DNA reads TGTGCCAGCAGCTTTACTAGCGCCCCTACCTACGAGCAGTACTTC. Encoded protein: CASSFTSAPTYEQYF.

This chain joins TRBV2 and TRBJ2-3, with D possibly TRBD1 on 7 matching bases. V lost 7 bases and J 6 bases, leaving 11 bases between the germline ends. The CDR3 has 12 residues. Per germline, CDR1 SNHLY and CDR2 FYNNEI. The CDR3 spells CASNRGGDTQYF. CDR3 bases: TGTGCCAGCAACAGGGGAGGCGATACGCAGTATTTT.

The V call is TRBV11-2, the J call TRBJ2-1; 7 bases are shared with TRBD2. With V trimmed by 5 bases and J by 12 bases, 4 bases remained unmatched. CDR1 is SGHAT and CDR2 is FQNNGV in the germline V gene. The CDR3 loop spans 11 amino acids. The CDR3, as DNA: TGTGCCAGCAGCAGCGGGACGTGGCAGTTCTTC. This translates into CASSSGTWQFF. Full variable domain (rest looked up from reference TRBV11-2 and TRBJ2-1): EAGVAQSPRYKIIEKRQSVAFWCNPISGHATLYWYQQILGQGPKLLIQFQNNGVVDDSQLPKDRFSAERLKGVDSTLKIQPAKLEDSAVYLCASSSGTWQFFGPGTRLTVL.

V gene TRBV4-3 combines with J gene TRBJ2-7; D is ambiguous. Germline assignment: CDR1 LGHNA and CDR2 YSLEER. The V and J ends lost 0 bases and 1 base respectively, with 13 bases between them. The CDR3 spans 16 residues. The CDR3 loop is CASSQDTAGTSYEQYF. The CDR3 nucleotides read TGCGCCAGCAGCCAAGATACAGCCGGTACATCCTACGAGCAGTACTTC.

The chain links TRBV5-1 to TRBJ1-3; no clear D. The germline V and J ends were trimmed by 1 base and 0 bases, with 17 bases remaining between them. This CDR3 is 18 amino acids long. CDR1 and CDR2 from the germline V gene are SGHRS and YFSETQ. For the CDR3, the DNA is TGCGCCAGCAGCTTGCTCTCTCTTGGCCTAGACTCTGGAAACACCATATATTTT. Its translation is CASSLLSLGLDSGNTIYF.

The chain joins TRBV27 to TRBJ2-1; no clear D. The CDR3 covers 14 residues. Germline V lookup: CDR1 MNHEY, CDR2 SMNVEV (reference sequence). The V end lost 4 bases, the J end lost 3 bases, and 10 bases lay between the germline ends. The CDR3 DNA reads as TGTGCCAGCAGTTCGTCTCCCGGCTACAATGAGCAGTTCTTC. This translates into CASSSSPGYNEQFF.

The chain combines TRBV2 with TRBJ2-4, with D possibly matching TRBD1 (6 bases). Deletions cut 2 bases from V and 0 bases from J, with 11 bases between. The CDR3 is 16 amino acids. CDR1 SNHLY and CDR2 FYNNEI come from the germline V gene. The CDR3 nucleotides are TGTGCCAGCAGTGAAAGGGCAGGGGTAGCCAAAAACATTCAGTACTTC. Residues: CASSERAGVAKNIQYF.

The V and J genes are TRBV15 and TRBJ1-2; 7 bases are a match to TRBD1. The V segment lost 0 bases and the J segment 4 bases; nucleotides outside the gene matches: 14. The CDR3 is 18 residues long. Germline V gene sequence: CDR1 LNHNV, CDR2 YYDKDF (reference sequence). CDR3 loop: CATSRDWGEQGRSYGYTF. The CDR3 bases are TGTGCCACCAGCAGAGATTGGGGTGAACAGGGGCGTTCCTATGGCTACACCTTC. The full variable domain, rest sourced from reference TRBV15 and TRBJ1-2, is DAMVIQNPRYQVTQFGKPVTLSCSQTLNHNVMYWYQQKSSQAPKLLFHYYDKDFNNEADTPDNFQSRRPNTSFCFLDIRSPGLGDTAMYLCATSRDWGEQGRSYGYTFGSGTRLTVV.

The chain links TRBV29-1 to TRBJ2-1; D is undetermined. The germline gives CDR1 SQVTM, CDR2 ANQGSEA. Trimming took off 6 bases at V and 10 bases at J, with 13 bases between the two ends. The CDR3 has 11 residues. CDR3 loop: CSVESLGEQFF. In DNA, the CDR3 is TGCAGCGTGGAATCTCTGGGCGAGCAGTTCTTC.

The chain uses TRBV15 and TRBJ2-7; a weak D match, TRBD1 (6 bases). Germline V gene sequence: CDR1 LNHNV, CDR2 YYDKDF (reference sequence). Trimming stripped 1 base from V and 2 bases from J, with 9 bases between. The CDR3 length is 14 residues. As DNA, the CDR3 is TGTGCCACCAGCAGAGGTTCAGGGGCCTACGAGCAGTACTTC. Translated, it gives CATSRGSGAYEQYF.

The chain combines TRBV28 with TRBJ2-1; the D gene is possibly TRBD2 (6 bases). V lost 1 base and J 9 bases, leaving 13 bases between the germline ends. The germline V gene has CDR1 MDHEN and CDR2 SYDVKM. There are 14 residues in the CDR3. CDR3 in amino acids: CASSLLGGTSEQFF. CDR3 DNA sequence: TGTGCCAGCAGTTTATTAGGAGGGACCAGTGAGCAGTTCTTC.

Turning to this clone: Other DNA sequences from this sample encode an identical CDR3 as well. The chain carries TRBV29-1 and TRBJ2-7, with 8 bases identical to TRBD2. The V gene end was trimmed by 6 bases and the J gene end by 4 bases; junction bases not matched to a gene: 2. Germline assignment: CDR1 SQVTM and CDR2 ANQGSEA. CDR3 length equals 11 residues. The CDR3 DNA is TGCAGCGTCGGGGGGGGATACGAGCAGTACTTC. Translation gives CSVGGGYEQYF.

The gene calls are TRBV6-6 and TRBJ1-2, with D unclear. The CDR3 spans 15 residues. V lost 3 bases to trimming and J lost 3 bases, with 14 bases between them. From germline, CDR1 is MNHNY and CDR2 SVGAGI (reference sequence). The CDR3 DNA reads as TGTGCCAGCAGTTATCTCCCAGCATCCTACTATGGCTACACCTTC. The encoded protein is CASSYLPASYYGYTF.

This clone has a handful of counts. This rearrangement joins TRBV27 to TRBJ2-7; perhaps TRBD1 as D (6 bases). Germline V gene sequence: CDR1 MNHEY, CDR2 SMNVEV (reference sequence). The CDR3 length is 13 residues. With 7 bases removed from V and 0 bases from J, the gap between germline ends came to 10 bases. The CDR3 sequence: CASTDRSSYEQYF. CDR3 sequence (DNA): TGTGCCAGCACCGACAGGAGCTCCTACGAGCAGTACTTC.

The chain carries TRBV29-1 and TRBJ2-1, with TRBD2 matching over 10 bases. Germline CDR1 reads SQVTM; CDR2 reads ANQGSEA. The junction had 9 bases not matched to a gene; V was cut back by 5 bases and J by 5 bases. The CDR3 runs 15 residues. This CDR3 is CSVHAGLAADNEQFF. CDR3 nucleotide sequence: TGCAGCGTTCACGCCGGACTAGCGGCAGACAATGAGCAGTTCTTC.

This clone was recorded only once. Other DNA sequences in this specimen translate into the identical CDR3. The J gene is TRBJ2-7, the V gene TRBV27; TRBD2 agrees at 11 bases. Trimming took 5 bases from V and 3 from J; bases not matched to a gene: 0. Germline values: CDR1 MNHEY, CDR2 SMNVEV (reference sequence). This CDR3 contains 13 residues. CDR3 protein: CASSLAGGYEQYF. Written as DNA, the CDR3 is TGTGCCAGCAGTCTAGCGGGAGGCTACGAGCAGTACTTC.

CDR3 sequence (DNA): TGTGCCAGCAGCTCTGCCTTGTCGGACAGGGACCAAAACATTCAGTACTTC. Translation gives CASSSALSDRDQNIQYF. The chain combines TRBV7-6 with TRBJ2-4; 8 nucleotides line up with TRBD1. Trimming took 4 bases from V and 5 from J; bases not matched to a gene: 13. CDR3 length equals 17 residues. Germline V CDR1 and CDR2: SGHVS, FNYEAQ.

The chain carries TRBV6-5 and TRBJ2-3; TRBD1 is a possible D gene (5 bases). CDR1 is MNHEY, CDR2 SVGAGI, per germline. This CDR3 has 15 amino acids. Trimming took 0 bases from V and 4 from J, leaving 11 bases between them. Here the CDR3 reads CASSYSAGRSDTQYF. The DNA for the CDR3 is TGTGCCAGCAGTTACTCGGCAGGGCGTTCAGATACGCAGTATTTT.

The rearrangement links TRBV5-4 to TRBJ1-4; possibly TRBD1 for D (6 bases). Trimming removed 1 base from V and 4 bases from J, with 11 bases in between. Germline CDR1 reads SGHNT; CDR2 reads YYREEE (reference sequence). The CDR3 spans 15 residues. DNA for the CDR3: TGTGCCAGCAGCTTGTGGGACACCAATAATGAAAAACTGTTTTTT. Translation: CASSLWDTNNEKLFF.

The rearrangement uses TRBV19 and TRBJ2-1, with 8 bases fitting TRBD2. Germline V CDR1 and CDR2: LNHDA, SQIVND (reference sequence). The CDR3 runs 22 residues. The ends lost 3 bases at V and 2 bases at J; junction bases unmatched: 24. The CDR3 bases are TGTGCCAGTAGTATCGGTTTGGGGTGGGGGGACCAAGCGGGAGTCCCCTACAATGAGCAGTTCTTC. Amino acid sequence: CASSIGLGWGDQAGVPYNEQFF.

The chain links TRBV2 to TRBJ2-5; D call uncertain. The CDR3 is made up of 13 amino acids. The V end was cut by 7 bases, the J end by 5 bases, with 14 bases between. CDR1 and CDR2 from the germline V gene are SNHLY and FYNNEI. In nucleotides, the CDR3 is TGTGCCAGCATCTCGATAAATTCGGAGACCCAGTACTTC. It translates to CASISINSETQYF. The variable domain in full, with the rest retrieved from reference TRBV2 and TRBJ2-5, is EPEVTQTPSHQVTQMGQEVILRCVPISNHLYFYWYRQILGQKVEFLVSFYNNEISEKSEIFDDQFSVERPDGSNFTLKIRSTKLEDSAMYFCASISINSETQYFGPGTRLLVL.

The chain couples TRBV28 to TRBJ2-7; D is undetermined. This CDR3 has 13 amino acids. Germline V gene lookup returns CDR1 MDHEN and CDR2 SYDVKM. Trimming stripped 6 bases from V and 5 bases from J, with 14 bases between. The DNA for the CDR3 is TGTGCCAGCAGCCAAGGGTTTGACCACGAGCAGTACTTC. Residues: CASSQGFDHEQYF. Drawing the rest from reference TRBV28 and TRBJ2-7, the complete variable domain is DVKVTQSSRYLVKRTGEKVFLECVQDMDHENMFWYRQDPGLGLRLIYFSYDVKMKEKGDIPEGYSVSREKKERFSLILESASTNQTSMYLCASSQGFDHEQYFGPGTRLTVT.

J is TRBJ1-2 and V is TRBV6-5; tentative D call: TRBD1 (6 bases). V lost 6 bases and J 2 bases, leaving 16 bases between the germline ends. Germline V gene lookup returns CDR1 MNHEY and CDR2 SVGAGI. CDR3 length: 15 amino acids. The CDR3 sequence is CASRGETGKNYGYTF. DNA of the CDR3: TGTGCCAGCAGGGGGGAAACAGGGAAGAACTATGGCTACACCTTC.

The V and J genes are TRBV7-9 and TRBJ2-7, with D possibly matching TRBD2 (6 bases). V dropped 5 bases and J dropped 7 bases, with 12 bases sitting between them. The CDR3 sequence is 12 residues long. Germline V gene data show CDR1 as SEHNR and CDR2 as FQNEAQ (reference sequence). The CDR3 region is CASSPGEGEQYF. As DNA, the CDR3 is TGTGCCAGCAGCCCGGGAGAGGGGGAGCAGTACTTC. Variable domain in full (rest from reference TRBV7-9 and TRBJ2-7): DTGVSQNPRHKITKRGQNVTFRCDPISEHNRLYWYRQTLGQGPEFLTYFQNEAQLEKSRLLSDRFSAERPKGSFSTLEIQRTEQGDSAMYLCASSPGEGEQYFGPGTRLTVT.

The chain links TRBV29-1 to TRBJ2-2, with TRBD1 identical over 7 bases. Germline CDR1 and CDR2: SQVTM and ANQGSEA. CDR3 length: 16 amino acids. Losses at the gene ends were 1 base for V and 6 bases for J; bases not matched to a gene: 11. The CDR3 DNA reads as TGCAGCGTTGAAGGTACCACCGGGACAGACTCCGGGGAGCTGTTTTTT. Translation gives CSVEGTTGTDSGELFF.

The chain employs TRBV5-1 and TRBJ2-7, with a weak D call TRBD2 (6 bases). The CDR3 contains 13 residues. Germline lookup yields CDR1 SGHRS and CDR2 YFSETQ. With 4 bases removed from V and 2 bases from J, the gap between germline ends came to 10 bases. The CDR3 region has the DNA TGCGCCAGCAGCGCGGGATTTCCCTACGAGCAGTACTTC. Encoded protein: CASSAGFPYEQYF.

V gene TRBV5-6 combines with J gene TRBJ1-4; perhaps TRBD1 as D (6 bases). This CDR3 is built from 18 residues. CDR1 is SGHDT, CDR2 YYEEEE, per germline. Trimming shortened V by 4 bases and J by 2 bases, and 21 bases separated the two germline ends. The CDR3 sequence: CASSDGYPHGGTNEKLFF. The CDR3 DNA reads TGTGCCAGCAGCGACGGGTACCCACACGGGGGCACTAATGAAAAACTGTTTTTT.

The CDR3 reads CASSLGAQGYEQYF. In nucleotides, the CDR3 is TGTGCCAGCAGCTTAGGGGCTCAGGGCTACGAGCAGTACTTC. The chain uses TRBV13 and TRBJ2-7; a weak D match, TRBD1 (5 bases). CDR3 size: 14 residues. CDR1 is PRHDT and CDR2 is FYEKMQ in the germline V gene (reference sequence). Trimming cost V 0 bases and J 3 bases, with 9 bases left between them.

In DNA, the CDR3 is TGTGCCAGCAGTGAAACGATTCCCTACGAGCAGTACTTC. Protein sequence: CASSETIPYEQYF. The V gene is TRBV6-1, the J gene TRBJ2-7; D remains unclear. CDR1 is MNHNS and CDR2 is SASEGT in the germline V gene. The CDR3 is 13 residues long. The V gene lost 2 bases and the J gene lost 2 bases, with 7 bases spanning the gap.